This TCR beta chain comes out of a study of neoadjuvant anti-PD-1 for oral cavity cancer. Whole-study findings and limits: Each response group had just a few patients in TCR analyses.

The time point here: after neoadjuvant nivolumab, at surgical resection. The CDR3 has 12 amino acids. Germline CDR1 reads WSHSY; CDR2 reads SAAADI. On this clone: The target antigen is unknown. The junction differs from germline at one of its ends, possibly a read error.

This table comes from immunoSEQ multiplex PCR, and its TCRdb copy is limited to in-frame clones, with some not included. The table shows 63,000 or so clones, with around 85% occurring only once. This receptor was obtained from a person aged 35-79 years with oral cavity squamous cell carcinoma. The chain uses TRBV10-2 and TRBJ1-5; 10 bases fit TRBD1. The source material was PBMCs, sampled after nivolumab (anti-PD-1) treatment. In DNA, the CDR3 is TGCGTCAGCCGGGACAGGGGTCAGCCCCAGCATTTT. Translation: CVSRDRGQPQHF.